Presented here are 17 T cell receptor beta chains from one specimen sequenced in a study of T cells in Graves' hyperthyroidism and ophthalmopathy (dated by TCRdb to about 2019). Preparation of the library involved multiplex PCR. Sequenced using an Illumina HiSeq 2000. The TCR beta CDR3 regions were amplified from the RNA transcripts. A first-round RT-PCR of the TCR CDR3 used the HTBI primer set with the Qiagen OneStep RT-PCR kit. TCRdb itself trimmed the public reads at Q25 with fastp, ran MiXCR and retained productive beta chains. Identical CDR3 protein sequences are pooled into one entry, listed with their most common genes and DNA. For this sample the table gives approximately 400,000 distinct CDR3 sequences, of which approximately 15% were detected only once. The top ten constitute approximately 9.9% of the sample. The specimen sequenced was blood. Receptor source: a woman aged 60 to 75 with Graves' hyperthyroidism.

This clonotype was seen only a few times. V is TRBV5-1 and J is TRBJ2-1; the match to TRBD2 covers 11 bases. The CDR3 covers 16 residues. The V segment lost 4 bases and the J segment 4 bases; nucleotides outside the gene matches: 7. Germline-derived CDR1 and CDR2 are SGHRS and YFSETQ. In DNA, the CDR3 is TGCGCCAGCAGCGTCGGGACTAGCGGAGTGTACAATGAGCAGTTCTTC. Protein sequence: CASSVGTSGVYNEQFF.

This clonotype was counted ten times or more. J is TRBJ2-3 and V is TRBV11-2, with D tentatively TRBD2 (5 bases). The germline V gene has CDR1 SGHAT and CDR2 FQNNGV. Trimming removed 5 bases at V and 2 bases at J, with 17 bases between. The CDR3 has 16 residues. The CDR3 DNA reads TGTGCCAGCAGCCCGGCGGGTCTCAGGCCCACAGATACGCAGTATTTT. This codes for CASSPAGLRPTDTQYF.

This clonotype was seen at least ten times. J is TRBJ2-4 and V is TRBV10-2; D gene ambiguous. The CDR3 extends over 18 amino acids. The V end lost 8 bases, the J end lost 1 base, and 24 bases lay between the germline ends. Germline CDR1 and CDR2: WSHSY and SAAADI. CDR3: CASSPAYPSRWAKNIQYF. The CDR3 coding sequence is TGCGCCAGCTCCCCGGCGTACCCCTCGAGGTGGGCCAAAAACATTCAGTACTTC.

This clonotype was observed a handful of times. V and J are TRBV29-1 and TRBJ2-2; D is uncertain. With 4 bases removed from V and 3 bases from J, the gap between germline ends came to 6 bases. The CDR3 has 12 amino acids. CDR1 is SQVTM, CDR2 ANQGSEA, per germline. The CDR3 region is CSVVEDTGELFF. The CDR3 bases are TGCAGCGTTGTAGAAGACACCGGGGAGCTGTTTTTT.

This clonotype was seen a handful of times. The chain carries TRBV20-1 and TRBJ2-3, with 8 nucleotides matching TRBD2. The length of the CDR3 is 16 residues. Germline CDR1 reads DFQATT; CDR2 reads SNEGSKA (reference sequence). V lost 6 bases to trimming and J lost 4 bases; unmatched junction nucleotides: 15. The CDR3 DNA sequence: TGCAGTGCCACAGAGGGAGGGACCGGGGGGGCAGATACGCAGTATTTT. Translating gives CSATEGGTGGADTQYF.

The chain links TRBV4-2 to TRBJ2-7; D tentatively fits TRBD1 or TRBD2 (5 bases each). The germline CDR1 and CDR2 sequences are LGHNA and YNFKEQ. The CDR3 contains 15 residues. The V gene lost 4 bases and the J gene lost 0 bases, with 13 bases spanning the gap. The CDR3 region has the DNA TGTGCCAGCAGCCCCTCCGGGGCGAACTCCTACGAGCAGTACTTC. Translating gives CASSPSGANSYEQYF.

This clonotype was found many times. V usage is TRBV7-3 and J usage is TRBJ2-3, with D possibly being TRBD1 or TRBD2 (5 bases each). The V gene's germline CDR1 is SGHTA and CDR2 FQGTGA. The ends were cut back, 0 bases at V and 0 bases at J, with 13 bases in the middle. The CDR3 is made up of 17 amino acids. The CDR3: CASSLTGLAVSTDTQYF. The CDR3 nucleotides read TGTGCCAGCAGCTTAACGGGGCTAGCAGTTAGCACAGATACGCAGTATTTT.

This clonotype was recorded at least ten times. The gene calls are TRBV10-3 and TRBJ1-1; D perhaps matches TRBD1 (6 bases). This CDR3 is 13 amino acids long. The V gene lost 6 bases and the J gene lost 3 bases, with 11 bases spanning the gap. Germline CDR1 is ENHRY and CDR2 is SYGVKD. The CDR3 loop is CAISQGPHTEAFF. The CDR3 DNA sequence: TGTGCCATCAGCCAGGGGCCACACACTGAAGCTTTCTTT.

The chain combines TRBV10-3 with TRBJ1-1; D unclear. Between the trimmed V and J ends, which lost 5 bases and 3 bases, there was a span of 13 bases. CDR1 is ENHRY, CDR2 SYGVKD, per germline. This CDR3 spans 14 amino acids. The CDR3 region has the DNA TGTGCCATCAGTAGCGGACCGCAGCACACTGAAGCTTTCTTT. It translates to CAISSGPQHTEAFF.

This clonotype was recorded at least ten times. The chain has TRBV7-9 and TRBJ2-1, with 9 bases lining up with TRBD2. The CDR3 has 17 residues. Losses at the gene ends were 4 bases for V and 7 bases for J; bases not matched to a gene: 14. The germline gives CDR1 SEHNR, CDR2 FQNEAQ (reference sequence). In DNA, the CDR3 is TGTGCCAGCAGCTGGCTCTTTGGCGGGAGGGAGACAAATGAGCAGTTCTTC. It translates to CASSWLFGGRETNEQFF.

This clonotype has ten or more counts. The CDR3 sequence: CASRSPQVPGYTF. CDR3 sequence (DNA): TGTGCCAGCAGGTCCCCACAGGTTCCGGGCTACACCTTC. The V gene is TRBV6-1, the J gene TRBJ1-2; D is possibly TRBD1 (5 bases). The CDR3 contains 13 residues. V was clipped by 6 bases and J by 8 bases, with 16 bases between them. The V gene's germline CDR1 is MNHNS and CDR2 SASEGT.

The V gene is TRBV3-1, the J gene TRBJ2-7, with 10 bases aligning to TRBD1. Per the germline V gene, CDR1 is LGHDT and CDR2 is YNNKEL (reference sequence). Trimming at V came to 6 bases and at J to 2 bases, leaving 13 bases not matched to a gene. The CDR3 is 17 residues long. This chain's CDR3 is CASSNRHPGTGAYEQYF. DNA for the CDR3: TGTGCCAGCAGTAATAGGCACCCCGGGACAGGGGCCTACGAGCAGTACTTC.

The chain recombines TRBV5-6 with TRBJ2-7; tentative D call: TRBD1 (6 bases). The CDR3 loop spans 15 amino acids. The germline gives CDR1 SGHDT, CDR2 YYEEEE. V lost 4 bases and J 7 bases, leaving 21 bases between the germline ends. Here the CDR3 DNA reads TGTGCCAGCAGCCCGAGTGGGGGCGAAGTAGAGGAGCAGTACTTC. This translates into CASSPSGGEVEEQYF.

V gene TRBV4-1 combines with J gene TRBJ2-7, with D maybe TRBD1 (7 bases). Per germline, CDR1 MGHRA and CDR2 YSYEKL. Trimming took 1 base from V and 3 from J, leaving 13 bases between them. The length of the CDR3 is 15 residues. CDR3 nucleotides: TGCGCCAGCAGCCAAGGGGCAGGGGGACTCTACGAGCAGTACTTC. This codes for CASSQGAGGLYEQYF.

This clonotype occurred many times. The rearrangement joins TRBV7-2 to TRBJ1-2; D gene ambiguous. Trimming removed 5 bases at V and 4 bases at J, with 17 bases between. CDR3 length: 15 amino acids. Germline V gene sequence: CDR1 SGHTA, CDR2 FQGNSA. The CDR3 is CASSPPSGSPYGYTF. CDR3 sequence (DNA): TGTGCCAGCAGCCCCCCGAGTGGGAGCCCCTATGGCTACACCTTC.

The table lists this clonotype with a few counts. This rearrangement joins TRBV20-1 to TRBJ2-5, with 8 bases matching TRBD2. The CDR3 is made up of 16 amino acids. Per germline, CDR1 DFQATT and CDR2 SNEGSKA (reference sequence). J gave up 7 bases and V 1 base, and 14 bases lay outside the gene matches. The CDR3 here is CSARVVAGIQGGTQYF. In nucleotides, the CDR3 is TGCAGTGCTAGAGTGGTAGCGGGGATTCAAGGTGGGACCCAGTACTTC.

This clonotype was detected a few times. V usage is TRBV4-1 and J usage is TRBJ2-7; TRBD2 matches at 8 bases. The CDR3 length is 17 residues. Germline lookup yields CDR1 MGHRA and CDR2 YSYEKL. Trimming removed 4 bases from V and 3 bases from J; junction bases left unmatched: 14. The CDR3 protein is CASSRGRGGRHDYEQYF. The CDR3 DNA sequence: TGCGCCAGCAGCCGGGGTAGGGGCGGGAGGCATGACTACGAGCAGTACTTC.